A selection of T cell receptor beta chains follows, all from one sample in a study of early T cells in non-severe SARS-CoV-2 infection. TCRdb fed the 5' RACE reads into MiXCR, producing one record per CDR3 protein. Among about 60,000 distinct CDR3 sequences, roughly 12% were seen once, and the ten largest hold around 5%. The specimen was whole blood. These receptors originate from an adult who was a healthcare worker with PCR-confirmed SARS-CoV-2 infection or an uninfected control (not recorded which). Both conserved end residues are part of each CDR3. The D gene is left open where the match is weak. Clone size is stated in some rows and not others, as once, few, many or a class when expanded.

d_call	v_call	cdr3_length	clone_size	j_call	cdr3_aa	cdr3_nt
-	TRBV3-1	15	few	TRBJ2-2	CASRPSLAPTGELFF	TGTGCCAGCAGGCCGAGCTTAGCCCCTACCGGGGAGCTGTTTTTT
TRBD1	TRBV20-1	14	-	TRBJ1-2	CSAIPDRGLGGYTF	TGCAGTGCTATCCCGGACAGGGGGCTAGGAGGCTACACCTTC
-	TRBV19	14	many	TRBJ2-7	CASSPGRSSYEQYF	TGTGCCAGTAGCCCAGGGAGAAGCTCCTACGAGCAGTACTTC
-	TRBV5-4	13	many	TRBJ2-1	CASSLDRTNEQFF	TGTGCCAGCAGCTTGGACAGAACCAATGAGCAGTTCTTC
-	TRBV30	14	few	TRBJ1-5	CAWSVRQSNQPQHF	TGTGCCTGGAGTGTACGACAGAGCAATCAGCCCCAGCATTTT
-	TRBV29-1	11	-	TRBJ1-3	CSVHKGNTIYF	TGCAGCGTCCACAAAGGAAACACCATATATTTT
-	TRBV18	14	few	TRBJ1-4	CASSPTQANEKLFF	TGTGCCAGCTCACCAACACAGGCCAATGAAAAACTGTTTTTT
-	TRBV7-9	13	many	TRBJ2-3	CASSLVGADTQYF	TGTGCCAGCAGTTTAGTAGGGGCAGATACGCAGTATTTT
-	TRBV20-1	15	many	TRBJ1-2	CSARDEEHLNYGYTF	TGCAGTGCTAGAGATGAAGAACACCTTAACTATGGCTACACCTTC
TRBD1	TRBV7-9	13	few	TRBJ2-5	CASSPDRVETQYF	TGTGCCAGCAGCCCCGACAGGGTTGAGACCCAGTACTTC
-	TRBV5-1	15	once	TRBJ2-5	CASSLVGGFQETQYF	TGCGCCAGCAGCTTGGTGGGGGGCTTCCAAGAGACCCAGTACTTC
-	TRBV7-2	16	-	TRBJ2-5	CASSLLGGRYQETQYF	TGTGCCAGCAGCTTACTGGGGGGGCGGTACCAAGAGACCCAGTACTTC
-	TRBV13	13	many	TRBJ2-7	CASSLPSQVRQYF	TGTGCCAGCAGCTTACCCAGCCAGGTCCGGCAGTACTTC
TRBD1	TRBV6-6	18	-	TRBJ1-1	CASSSTGADSHWNTEAFF	TGTGCCAGCAGTTCCACAGGGGCTGATAGTCACTGGAACACTGAAGCTTTCTTT
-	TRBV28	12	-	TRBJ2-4	CASSSPANIQYF	TGTGCCAGCAGTTCCCCAGCAAACATTCAGTACTTC
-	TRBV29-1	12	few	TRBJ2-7	CSVRDNAYEQYF	TGCAGCGTTCGGGACAACGCCTACGAGCAGTACTTC
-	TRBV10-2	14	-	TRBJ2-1	CASSSGASDNEQFF	TGCGCCAGCAGTAGCGGAGCCTCGGACAATGAGCAGTTCTTC
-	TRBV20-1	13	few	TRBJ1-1	CSARDLMESEAFF	TGCAGTGCTAGAGATTTAATGGAGTCTGAAGCTTTCTTT
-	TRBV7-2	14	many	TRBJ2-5	CASSHGQNQETQYF	TGTGCCAGCAGTCACGGACAGAACCAAGAGACCCAGTACTTC
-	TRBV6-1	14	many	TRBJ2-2	CASTRDGITGELFF	TGTGCCAGCACCCGGGACGGGATCACCGGGGAGCTGTTTTTT
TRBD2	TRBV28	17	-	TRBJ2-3	CASSLWTSGHSTDTQYF	TGTGCCAGCAGTTTGTGGACTAGCGGTCATAGCACAGATACGCAGTATTTT
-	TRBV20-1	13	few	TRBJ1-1	CSASSEMNTEAFF	TGCAGTGCTAGCTCGGAGATGAACACTGAAGCTTTCTTT
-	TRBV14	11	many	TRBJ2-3	CASGFTDTQYF	TGTGCCAGCGGCTTCACAGATACGCAGTATTTT
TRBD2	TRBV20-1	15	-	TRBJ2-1	CSALKGTSSYNEQFF	TGCAGTGCGCTAAAGGGGACTAGCTCCTACAATGAGCAGTTCTTC
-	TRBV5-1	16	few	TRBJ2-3	CASSPRGGDYTDTQYF	TGCGCCAGCAGCCCCCGGGGAGGCGACTACACAGATACGCAGTATTTT
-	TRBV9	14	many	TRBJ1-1	CASSVYDSPTEAFF	TGTGCCAGCAGCGTCTATGACAGTCCCACTGAAGCTTTCTTT
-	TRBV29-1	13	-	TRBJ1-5	CSVSGTLNQPQHF	TGCAGCGTTTCTGGGACCTTAAATCAGCCCCAGCATTTT
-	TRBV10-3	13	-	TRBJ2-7	CAISAWTAYEQYF	TGTGCCATCAGTGCCTGGACAGCTTACGAGCAGTACTTC